What follows are 23 T cell receptor beta chains derived from one specimen sequenced in a study of vaccination and CD4 T cells after COVID-19 (dated by TCRdb to about 2022). Receptors were amplified or captured by PCR. TCRdb shows the sequencer as Illumina iSeq 100. TCR sequencing of DNA from cultured CD4+ T cells used the Oncomine TCR Beta short-read assay at the Johns Hopkins FTIC core. TCRdb itself trimmed the public reads at Q25 with fastp, ran MiXCR and retained productive beta chains. CDR3 protein sequences are deduplicated, and each keeps its most common genes and DNA. Here the sample has more than 4,000 distinct CDR3 sequences; about 27% occur a single time. The leading ten clones occupy approximately 28% of the sample. Antigens of these TCRs are unknown. The treatment or condition tag for this specimen amounts to: roughly 11-day PBMC culture with coronavirus spike peptide pools or control peptides (ViraFEST assay).

Material for sequencing was CD4+ T cells from blood, cultured in vitro. The receptors derive from a human donor who had recovered from COVID-19.

This clonotype has a handful of counts. The CDR3 bases are TGTGCCAGTAGTATTATTAAGGGGATCAACAATGAGCAGTTCTTC. It codes for CASSIIKGINNEQFF. The rearrangement joins TRBV19 to TRBJ2-1; the D gene is possibly TRBD1 (5 bases). The CDR3 is 15 residues long. Between the trimmed V and J ends, which lost 3 bases and 5 bases, there was a span of 14 bases. Germline-derived CDR1 and CDR2 are LNHDA and SQIVND (reference sequence).

This clonotype was counted a few times. The chain joins TRBV2 to TRBJ1-6; 8 bases align to TRBD1. CDR1 is SNHLY and CDR2 is FYNNEI in the germline V gene. J lost 6 bases, V lost 4 bases, and 5 bases had no gene match. The CDR3 is 15 amino acids. The CDR3 bases are TGTGCCAGCAGTGCCTGGCAGGGGGCTAATTCACCCCTCCACTTT. As protein: CASSAWQGANSPLHF.

In this sample, this clonotype is medium-sized. The chain uses TRBV6-1 and TRBJ2-5; D is unclear. Trimming removed 5 bases at V and 3 bases at J, with 16 bases between. The CDR3 is 15 amino acids. The germline CDR1 and CDR2 sequences are MNHNS and SASEGT. This CDR3 reads CASSLRIDIKETQYF. The CDR3 nucleotides read TGTGCCAGCAGTCTACGAATCGACATTAAAGAGACCCAGTACTTC.

The count of this clonotype is one. This chain links TRBV4-1 with TRBJ2-7; 8 bases align to TRBD2. The V gene's germline CDR1 is MGHRA and CDR2 YSYEKL. Germline trimming cut 4 bases from V and 0 bases from J; bases unmatched to any gene: 11. The CDR3 contains 17 residues. The CDR3: CASSPPGGSGGSYEQYF. DNA of the CDR3: TGCGCCAGCAGCCCCCCCGGGGGGAGCGGGGGCTCCTACGAGCAGTACTTC.

This chain connects TRBV7-9 to TRBJ1-2, with D possibly being TRBD1 (5 bases). V lost 4 bases, J lost 0 bases, and 12 bases lay in between. CDR3 length: 15 residues. Germline V gives CDR1 SEHNR, CDR2 FQNEAQ (reference sequence). The DNA of the CDR3 is TGTGCCAGCAGCTCCGGTCTGGGGGCTAACTATGGCTACACCTTC. Translated: CASSSGLGANYGYTF. The full variable domain, completed using reference TRBV7-9 and TRBJ1-2, is DTGVSQNPRHKITKRGQNVTFRCDPISEHNRLYWYRQTLGQGPEFLTYFQNEAQLEKSRLLSDRFSAERPKGSFSTLEIQRTEQGDSAMYLCASSSGLGANYGYTFGSGTRLTVV.

The V gene is TRBV20-1, the J gene TRBJ1-1; D is possibly TRBD1 (5 bases). Per the germline V gene, CDR1 is DFQATT and CDR2 is SNEGSKA (reference sequence). The CDR3 length is 15 residues. V lost 0 bases and J 1 base, leaving 12 bases between the germline ends. In DNA, the CDR3 is TGCAGTGCTAGAGAACCAAGGGGAGGGAACACTGAAGCTTTCTTT. This encodes CSAREPRGGNTEAFF.

Turning to this clonotype: At one of its ends the junction is not consistent with the germline gene, which may arise from a read error. This chain joins TRBV25-1 and TRBJ2-3; D unresolved. CDR1 and CDR2 from the germline V gene are MGHDK and SYGVNS. The CDR3 has 12 residues. CDR3: CASRAGTDTQCF. CDR3 sequence (DNA): TGTGCCAGCAGGGCAGGCACAGATACGCAGTGTTTT.

This clonotype has only a few counts. V usage is TRBV18 and J usage is TRBJ2-5, with TRBD1 as a possible D gene (6 bases). Germline CDR1 reads KGHSH; CDR2 reads LQKENI. The length of the CDR3 is 14 residues. Between the trimmed V and J ends, which lost 3 bases and 5 bases, there was a span of 13 bases. The CDR3 region has the DNA TGTGCCAGCTCACCGGGGGCAGAGGGGGAGACCCAGTACTTC. Residues: CASSPGAEGETQYF.

The table lists this clonotype with a few counts. The chain couples TRBV7-3 to TRBJ2-3; unclear D gene. V lost 2 bases, J lost 5 bases, and 8 bases lay in between. Germline V gene data show CDR1 as SGHTA and CDR2 as FQGTGA. The length of the CDR3 is 13 residues. The CDR3 loop is CASSLRSQDTQYF. The DNA for the CDR3 is TGTGCCAGCAGCTTACGGTCCCAAGATACGCAGTATTTT. Filled out from reference TRBV7-3 and TRBJ2-3, the complete variable domain reads GAGVSQTPSNKVTEKGKYVELRCDPISGHTALYWYRQSLGQGPEFLIYFQGTGAADDSGLPNDRFFAVRPEGSVSTLKIQRTERGDSAVYLCASSLRSQDTQYFGPGTRLTVL.

This clonotype showed up just a few times. V is TRBV19 and J is TRBJ1-1, with D possibly TRBD1 on 5 matching bases. The V end lost 4 bases, the J end lost 5 bases, and 8 bases lay between the germline ends. The CDR3 is 12 amino acids. Germline-derived CDR1 and CDR2 are LNHDA and SQIVND (reference sequence). The CDR3 bases are TGTGCCAGTAGTAAGCGACAGACTGAAGCTTTCTTT. Translated: CASSKRQTEAFF.

A few counts support this clonotype. This sequence joins TRBV2 and TRBJ1-5; the D gene is possibly TRBD1 (5 bases). This CDR3 is 15 amino acids long. From germline, CDR1 is SNHLY and CDR2 FYNNEI. V dropped 6 bases and J dropped 0 bases, with 12 bases sitting between them. CDR3 DNA: TGTGCCAGCAGACCGACAGATCATAGCAATCAGCCCCAGCATTTT. This codes for CASRPTDHSNQPQHF.

This rearrangement joins TRBV6-1 to TRBJ1-2, with no clear D. The CDR3 has 13 residues. The germline V gene encodes CDR1 MNHNS and CDR2 SASEGT. V was shortened by 4 bases and J by 2 bases, with 8 bases between the two germline ends. CDR3 bases: TGTGCCAGCAGTGTTCAGGCCAACTATGGCTACACCTTC. Its translation: CASSVQANYGYTF.

V usage is TRBV18 and J usage is TRBJ1-1, with 11 nucleotides matching TRBD1. The CDR3 length is 16 residues. Germline-derived CDR1 and CDR2 are KGHSH and LQKENI. V lost 0 bases, J lost 3 bases, and 3 bases stayed unmatched. The CDR3, as DNA: TGTGCCAGCTCACCACCGGACAGGGGGCGGCACACTGAAGCTTTCTTT. It codes for CASSPPDRGRHTEAFF.

About this clonotype: Since a much larger clone is just one base distant, this may be a read error. The CDR3 loop reads CASSYSQNTEAFF. CDR3 nucleotide sequence: TGTGCCAGCAGTTACAGCCAGAACACTGAAGCTTTCTTT. The chain combines TRBV6-5 with TRBJ1-1; D is unresolved. Germline V CDR1 and CDR2: MNHEY, SVGAGI. The length of the CDR3 is 13 residues. Trimming removed 2 bases at V and 1 base at J, with 5 bases between.

This clonotype is labeled medium-sized (0.01 to 0.1%). The chain has TRBV25-1 and TRBJ1-5, with TRBD1 matching 7 bases. V trimming: 7 bases; J trimming: 7 bases; junction bases outside the gene matches: 19. The CDR3 has 17 amino acids. Germline lookup yields CDR1 MGHDK and CDR2 SYGVNS. The CDR3 coding sequence is TGTGCCAGCATTATCTTCGTTGAGGGACAGAGTAAGCAGCCCCAGCATTTT. As protein: CASIIFVEGQSKQPQHF.

The sample holds a few counts of this clonotype. This CDR3 is CASSLASAGHSYEQYF. For the CDR3, the DNA is TGTGCCAGCAGCTTAGCGTCGGCAGGGCACTCCTACGAGCAGTACTTC. This rearrangement joins TRBV7-8 to TRBJ2-7; perhaps TRBD1 as D (5 bases). Germline CDR1 reads SGHVS; CDR2 reads FQNEAQ. This CDR3 region has 16 residues. V was cut by 0 bases and J by 0 bases, with 12 bases left in between.

This clonotype appeared a few times. The rearrangement uses TRBV11-2 and TRBJ1-5; 7 bases match TRBD1. Germline loops: CDR1 SGHAT, CDR2 FQNNGV. V trimming: 3 bases; J trimming: 12 bases; junction bases outside the gene matches: 2. The CDR3 contains 11 residues. DNA for the CDR3: TGTGCCAGCAGCTTTCCAGGGGGCCAGCATTTT. It yields the protein CASSFPGGQHF.

This clonotype has just a few counts. The chain links TRBV11-1 to TRBJ1-1; D perhaps matches TRBD1 (6 bases). The germline CDR1 and CDR2 sequences are SGHAT and FQDESV (reference sequence). The CDR3 runs to 12 residues. The germline V and J ends were trimmed by 3 bases and 11 bases, with 13 bases remaining between them. Here the CDR3 DNA reads TGTGCCAGCAGCTTGGGGACATCCGCCGCTTTCTTT. This codes for CASSLGTSAAFF.

The chain has TRBV11-2 and TRBJ2-2; TRBD2 agrees at 8 bases. The germline CDR1 and CDR2 sequences are SGHAT and FQNNGV. J gave up 4 bases and V 4 bases, and 14 bases lay outside the gene matches. This CDR3 has 18 amino acids. CDR3 protein: CASSSPSLRGVITGELFF. The DNA of the CDR3 is TGTGCCAGCAGCTCCCCCAGCTTGCGGGGGGTGATCACCGGGGAGCTGTTTTTT.

The V and J genes are TRBV6-2 or TRBV6-3 and TRBJ1-2, with TRBD1 as a possible D gene (5 bases). Germline V gives CDR1 MNHEY, CDR2 SVGEGT. The CDR3 is 15 amino acids. The ends were cut back, 6 bases at V and 2 bases at J, with 16 bases in the middle. The CDR3 here is CASRQGVGSNYGYTF. The CDR3 DNA is TGTGCCAGCAGGCAAGGGGTAGGGTCGAACTATGGCTACACCTTC.

Within the sample, this clonotype is medium-sized (0.01 to 0.1%). The DNA of the CDR3 is TGTGCCAGCAGCCCCCTGTCCACTAACGCAGCCAAAAACATTCAGTACTTC. Amino acid sequence: CASSPLSTNAAKNIQYF. The V gene is TRBV6-1, the J gene TRBJ2-4; D ambiguous. The CDR3 length is 17 residues. CDR1 and CDR2 (germline): MNHNS, SASEGT. V was clipped by 6 bases and J by 0 bases, with 18 bases between them.

About this clonotype: Possible read error: a much larger clone is one base away. This chain uses TRBV7-2 with TRBJ1-5, with a weak D call TRBD1 (5 bases). The CDR3 has 14 amino acids. Germline V CDR1 and CDR2: SGHTA, FQGNSA. The CDR3 is CASSLGQFRQPRHF. As DNA, the CDR3 is TGTGCCAGCAGCTTAGGACAGTTCAGGCAGCCCCGGCATTTT.

This clonotype was picked up a small number of times. The genes are TRBV2 and TRBJ1-1; 12 nucleotides match TRBD1. CDR1 is SNHLY, CDR2 FYNNEI, per germline. J gave up 6 bases and V 4 bases, and 6 bases lay outside the gene matches. The CDR3 runs to 15 residues. The CDR3 DNA sequence: TGTGCCAGCAGTGTTGGGACAGGGGGCTGGGCTGAAGCTTTCTTT. It translates to CASSVGTGGWAEAFF. Full variable domain (missing parts from reference TRBV2 and TRBJ1-1): EPEVTQTPSHQVTQMGQEVILRCVPISNHLYFYWYRQILGQKVEFLVSFYNNEISEKSEIFDDQFSVERPDGSNFTLKIRSTKLEDSAMYFCASSVGTGGWAEAFFGQGTRLTVV.